This TCR beta chain was retrieved from a study of blood T cell repertoires in COVID-19. Trimming cost V 4 bases and J 7 bases; bases outside gene matches: 20. The CDR3 loop spans 18 amino acids. Germline V gene sequence: CDR1 SQVTM, CDR2 ANQGSEA. As handled by the study authors: Estimation of nucleated cell counts relied on the amplification of reference gene primers. Sequenced by immunoSEQ multiplex PCR; TCRdb stores in-frame clones only, minus some. Clone size and V and J calls were adopted from that table, with D and trimming inferred from the DNA. The data hold under 500,000 clones, with 87% observed a single time. All enrollees were roughly 18 to 90 years old and from about 25 US areas. Membership in each cohort depended on participant-reported clinical history.

V gene TRBV29-1 combines with J gene TRBJ1-5, with 9 bases fitting TRBD1. The sequenced material came from PBMCs or T cells enriched from blood (not recorded which). The receptor was isolated from a woman aged 18-30 years with acute COVID-19. This chain's CDR3 is CSVAPNRGRFIENQPQHF. The CDR3 DNA reads TGCAGCGTTGCTCCAAACAGGGGGCGATTTATCGAAAACCAGCCCCAGCATTTT.